This TCR beta chain comes out of a study of blood T cell repertoires in COVID-19. Study context: The analysed material was cDNA or gDNA that came from T cells, B-cell-depleted T cells, or PBMCs.

From germline, CDR1 is MDHEN and CDR2 SYDVKM. The length of the CDR3 is 16 residues. Trimming removed 4 bases from V and 4 bases from J, with 19 bases in between. Clones were sequenced by immunoSEQ multiplex PCR, and TCRdb holds only the in-frame ones, with some missing. The sample lists about 350,000 clones; about 90% were seen once. The V gene is TRBV28, the J gene TRBJ1-2, with a possible D match to TRBD1 (6 bases). Sequencing used PBMCs or T cells enriched from blood (not recorded which). This receptor was taken from a woman between 25 and 40 years old who had been exposed to COVID-19. The CDR3 here is CASSYENRDLSYGYTF. CDR3 nucleotide sequence: TGTGCCAGCAGTTATGAAAACAGGGATTTGTCCTATGGCTACACCTTC.